A selection of T cell receptor beta chains follows, all from one sample in a study of human T cells and chemical hapten exposure. TCRdb itself ran the RACE reads through MiXCR, one entry per CDR3 protein. Of tens of thousands of distinct CDR3 sequences in the sample, around 3.2% are singletons; the top ten hold about 6.7%. Sequenced material: whole blood, taken in connection with sensitization to the hapten diphenylcyclopropenone (DPC). These receptors were collected from a man between 35 and 55 years old with alopecia areata. Some clones in this sample may be carry-over from other donors' samples. CDR3s include the opening cysteine and the closing phenylalanine or tryptophan. The order of the fields is V gene, J gene, CDR3 protein.

>TRBV6-5|TRBJ1-1
CASSPVDRGPREAFF
>TRBV20-1|TRBJ2-1
CSAAGLAGYNEQFF
>TRBV20-1|TRBJ2-2
CSASLPPGTGRWSTGELFF
>TRBV20-1|TRBJ2-7
CSASSVLAGVLEQYF
>TRBV7-9|TRBJ2-2
CASSIAGTVDTGELFF
>TRBV20-1|TRBJ2-5
CSATTQAYPQYF
>TRBV7-9|TRBJ1-2
CASRGWTAHTNYGYTF
>TRBV7-2|TRBJ2-1
CASSLGLQGRDEQFF
>TRBV7-9|TRBJ2-1
CASRRQQGSYNEQFF
>TRBV28|TRBJ1-2
CASSLGHGQLYGYTF
>TRBV6-5|TRBJ2-3
CASSYGPPRTGGVSDTQYF
>TRBV12-3/TRBV12-4|TRBJ2-7
CASSSAVPPYEQYF
>TRBV6-6|TRBJ1-5
CASRETGQGQPQHF
>TRBV5-1|TRBJ2-5
CASSPRTGKETQYF
>TRBV28|TRBJ2-5
CASSFWGPGETQYF
>TRBV5-4|TRBJ1-1
CASSLEVRSTEAFF
>TRBV7-9|TRBJ2-5
CASSSPPQETQYF
>TRBV4-2|TRBJ2-7
CASSQAGGAYEQYF